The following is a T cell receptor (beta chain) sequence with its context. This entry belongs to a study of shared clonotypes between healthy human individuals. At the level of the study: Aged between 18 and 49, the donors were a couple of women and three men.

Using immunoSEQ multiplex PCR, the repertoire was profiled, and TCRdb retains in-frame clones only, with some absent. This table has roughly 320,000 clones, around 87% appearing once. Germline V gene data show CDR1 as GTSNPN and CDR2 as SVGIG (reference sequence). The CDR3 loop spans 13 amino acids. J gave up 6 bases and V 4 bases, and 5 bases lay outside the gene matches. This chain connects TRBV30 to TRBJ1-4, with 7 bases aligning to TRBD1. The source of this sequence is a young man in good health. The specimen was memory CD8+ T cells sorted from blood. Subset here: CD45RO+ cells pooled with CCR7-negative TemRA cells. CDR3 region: CAWNTGEYEKLFF. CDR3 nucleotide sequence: TGTGCCTGGAATACAGGGGAATATGAAAAACTGTTTTTT. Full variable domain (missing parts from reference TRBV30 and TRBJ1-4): SQTIHQWPATLVQPVGSPLSLECTVEGTSNPNLYWYRQAAGRGLQLLFYSVGIGQISSEVPQNLSASRPQDRQFILSSKKLLLSDSGFYLCAWNTGEYEKLFFGSGTQLSVL.